This TCR beta chain was sequenced during a study of T cell repertoires in cytomegalovirus infection (dated by TCRdb to the late 2010s). A note on the overall study: Peptide stimulations targeted recently identified HLA-C-restricted CMV epitopes, whose presentation resists viral immunomodulation, together with well-studied HLA-B-restricted epitopes. Because public TCR beta signatures pointed to carriage of CMV infection together with the matching HLA type, the HLA type of each donor mattered for the analysis. Study-wide conclusions, independent of this receptor: Cumulative frequency of public TCR beta family members discriminated carriers of CMV infection plus the relevant HLA type in this cohort and an independent roughly 340-donor cohort. The ex vivo response was dominated by HLA-C-restricted CMV-specific TCR beta clonotypes, which also provided the single most frequent clonotype in two of eight donors.

Based on the germline V gene, the CDR1 and CDR2 sequences are SGHVS and FNYEAQ. The CDR3 runs 14 residues from the cysteine to the phenylalanine. The kept DNA is CDR3 alone, 42 bases in frame from the first base. V is cut by 5 bases and J by 5 bases, and the space between the germline ends is 15 bases. The sample's treatment or condition label is to be understood as: in vitro stimulation with specific CMV peptide epitopes to enrich CMV-specific T cells. Data came from an Illumina HiSeq 1500. TCRdb ran its own pipeline on the public reads, namely fastp trimming at Q25 and MiXCR clone calling, and kept in-frame beta chains. Records with the same CDR3 protein are collapsed into one entry carrying the most frequent genes and DNA. For this sample the table gives about 110,000 distinct CDR3 sequences, of which over 40% were detected only once. The ten largest clones add up to approximately 69% of the sample.

This clonotype was detected only a few times. Its antigen is currently not known. Base qualities are not recorded, but no much larger clone differs from it by a single base. The sequence was obtained from a human donor in good health (CMV status not recorded). Some clones in this sample may be carry-over from other donors' samples. The rearranged chain carries TRBV7-6 and TRBJ1-1; the best D guess is TRBD1, with 6 bases matching. Sequencing used CD8+ T cells from cultured PBMCs, obtained from culture after CMV antigen stimulation. The nucleotide sequence is TGTGCCAGCAGCCCCCCTCAGGGGATGACTGAAGCTTTCTTT. Translated, it gives CASSPPQGMTEAFF.